Listed below are T cell receptor beta chains from one sample, sequenced in a study of glioma-infiltrating T cells after dendritic cell vaccination. Repertoires were generated with immunoSEQ multiplex PCR, while TCRdb's copy carries only in-frame clones and drops some. The repertoire holds some 91,000 clones, 75% to 90% seen once, with less than 2.5% in the top ten. Sample: blood, taken after dendritic cell vaccination. The receptors stem from a human donor with glioblastoma. Each CDR3 is given with its conserved first and last residue. The D gene is left open where the match is weak. Size values are once, few and many counts, or a class for expanded clones, and some rows have none.

J: TRBJ2-1
D: -
size: -
V: TRBV11-3
DNA: TGTGCCAGCAGCTTAGGGAGTTGGAACAATGAGCAGTTCTTC
CDR3: CASSLGSWNNEQFF

J: TRBJ2-1
D: TRBD1
size: -
V: TRBV5-1
DNA: TGCGCCAGCAGCCCAACTCTTGGACAGGCCGGCAATGAGCAGTTCTTC
CDR3: CASSPTLGQAGNEQFF

J: TRBJ2-7
D: -
size: -
V: TRBV28
DNA: TGTGCCAGCAGTTCCCCCGCGACAGGCCGGAACGAGCAGTACTTC
CDR3: CASSSPATGRNEQYF

J: TRBJ1-5
D: TRBD1
size: -
V: TRBV29-1
DNA: TGCAGCGTTGCACAGGGGGAGAATCAGCCCCAGCATTTT
CDR3: CSVAQGENQPQHF

J: TRBJ1-2
D: -
size: once
V: TRBV19
DNA: TGTGCCAGTAGTGCCTGGGGGGGGGAAAGGCATGGCTACACCTTC
CDR3: CASSAWGGERHGYTF

J: TRBJ1-1
D: -
size: -
V: TRBV25-1
DNA: TGTGCCAGCAGTCCCTCCCCGGAGGGAGCTTTCTTT
CDR3: CASSPSPEGAFF

J: TRBJ1-2
D: TRBD1
size: -
V: TRBV7-8
DNA: TGTGCCAGCAGCTCGGGACAGGGTGACTATGGCTACACCTTC
CDR3: CASSSGQGDYGYTF

J: TRBJ1-2
D: -
size: -
V: TRBV7-9
DNA: TGTGCCAGCAGCTTCCGGGGAGGGGGCTATGGCTACACCTTC
CDR3: CASSFRGGGYGYTF

J: TRBJ1-2
D: -
size: -
V: TRBV7-9
DNA: TGTGCCAGCAGCTCCCACGGAACAGGGACTAACTATGGCTACACCTTC
CDR3: CASSSHGTGTNYGYTF

J: TRBJ2-3
D: TRBD2
size: -
V: TRBV11-2
DNA: TGTGCCAGCAGCTTAGGGGCTAGCGGTTACACAGATACGCAGTATTTT
CDR3: CASSLGASGYTDTQYF

J: TRBJ1-5
D: TRBD1
size: -
V: TRBV7-2
DNA: TGTGCCAGCAGCGCGGGGACAGGGTTTCAGCCCCAGCATTTT
CDR3: CASSAGTGFQPQHF

J: TRBJ1-1
D: TRBD1
size: -
V: TRBV9
DNA: TGTGCCAGCAGCCTCAGGGGGGTAGGAGGGGCTTTCTTT
CDR3: CASSLRGVGGAFF

J: TRBJ1-6
D: -
size: -
V: TRBV6-1
DNA: TGTGCCAGCTTAGCGTCCTATTCACCCCTCCACTTT
CDR3: CASLASYSPLHF

J: TRBJ2-3
D: TRBD2
size: -
V: TRBV5-4
DNA: TGTGCCAGCAGCTTGGGTCTAGGTAGCGGGCCGCAGGATACGCAGTATTTT
CDR3: CASSLGLGSGPQDTQYF

J: TRBJ2-7
D: TRBD2
size: few
V: TRBV6-5
DNA: TGTGCCAGCAGTTACTCGTCGTCGGGGGGGTCCGTCGAGCAGTACTTC
CDR3: CASSYSSSGGSVEQYF

J: TRBJ1-5
D: TRBD1
size: -
V: TRBV9
DNA: TGTGCCAGCAGCGTAGCGACAGGGCCCAATCAGCCCCAGCATTTT
CDR3: CASSVATGPNQPQHF

J: TRBJ2-4
D: -
size: -
V: TRBV28
DNA: TGTGCCCGACCGGGCCGGGGGGCGGTAAGAAAAAACATTCAGTACTTC
CDR3: CARPGRGAVRKNIQYF

J: TRBJ2-2
D: -
size: -
V: TRBV7-9
DNA: TGTGCCAGCAGTCCTAACCCCATTTACACCGGGGAGCTGTTTTTT
CDR3: CASSPNPIYTGELFF

J: TRBJ1-6
D: -
size: once
V: TRBV6-6
DNA: TGTGCCAGCAGTCCCTACGGGGGCTCCTATAATTCACCCCTCCACTTT
CDR3: CASSPYGGSYNSPLHF

J: TRBJ2-1
D: -
size: -
V: TRBV7-2
DNA: TGTGCCAGCAGCTTGGAGGGGTATCAGGGTGAGCAGTTCTTC
CDR3: CASSLEGYQGEQFF